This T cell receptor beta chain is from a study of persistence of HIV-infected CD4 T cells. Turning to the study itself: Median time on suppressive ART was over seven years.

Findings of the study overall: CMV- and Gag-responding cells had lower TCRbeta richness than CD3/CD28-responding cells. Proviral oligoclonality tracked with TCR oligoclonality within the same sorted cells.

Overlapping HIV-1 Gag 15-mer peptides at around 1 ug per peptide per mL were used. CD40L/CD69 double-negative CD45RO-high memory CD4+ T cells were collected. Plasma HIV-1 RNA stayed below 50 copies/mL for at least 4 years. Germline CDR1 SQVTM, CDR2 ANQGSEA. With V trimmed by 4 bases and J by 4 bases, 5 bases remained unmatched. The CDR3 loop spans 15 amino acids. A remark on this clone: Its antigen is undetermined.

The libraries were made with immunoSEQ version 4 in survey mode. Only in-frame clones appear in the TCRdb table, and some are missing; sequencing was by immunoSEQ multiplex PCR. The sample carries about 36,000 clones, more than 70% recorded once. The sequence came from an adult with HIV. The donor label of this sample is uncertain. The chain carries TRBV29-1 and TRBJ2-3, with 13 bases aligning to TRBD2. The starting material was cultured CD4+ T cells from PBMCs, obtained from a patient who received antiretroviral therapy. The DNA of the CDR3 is TGCAGCGTTGTTCGACTAGCGGGGGGCCCAGATACGCAGTATTTT. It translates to CSVVRLAGGPDTQYF.